Each of the 30 T cell receptor beta chains below was sequenced from the same sample in a study of cytomegalovirus exposure and HLA in healthy donors. PCR involved 60 Vbeta and 13 Jbeta primers. The method was immunoSEQ multiplex PCR; TCRdb's version includes in-frame clones alone and lacks a portion of them. The data show roughly 120,000 clones, 75% seen once. The sample taken for sequencing was PBMCs. The origin of the receptors is a middle-aged woman in good health and CMV-seropositive.

J is TRBJ2-5 and V is TRBV6-5, with 7 bases matching TRBD2. V lost 10 bases to trimming and J lost 5 bases; unmatched junction nucleotides: 10. This CDR3 is 13 amino acids long. Germline-derived CDR1 and CDR2 are MNHEY and SVGAGI. CDR3: CATEGGFGETQYF. The CDR3 bases are TGTGCCACCGAGGGAGGGTTCGGGGAGACCCAGTACTTC.

This clone was recorded only once. The chain couples TRBV4-3 to TRBJ2-1; D ambiguous. Germline CDR1 LGHNA, CDR2 YSLEER. The CDR3 runs to 15 residues. V dropped 2 bases and J dropped 0 bases, with 8 bases sitting between them. CDR3 DNA sequence: TGCGCCAGCAGCCAAAGGCACAGCTCCTACAATGAGCAGTTCTTC. Protein product: CASSQRHSSYNEQFF.

This chain uses TRBV7-8 with TRBJ2-5; D remains unclear. CDR3 length: 21 amino acids. Trimming cost V 7 bases and J 1 base, with 34 bases left between them. The germline CDR1 and CDR2 sequences are SGHVS and FQNEAQ. Here the CDR3 DNA reads TGTGCCAGCAACCTACCGCGGCATGATCAAAGGCAAGGAGACCTCCAAGAGACCCAGTACTTC. Translating it yields CASNLPRHDQRQGDLQETQYF.

The gene calls are TRBV7-8 and TRBJ2-1; a weak D match, TRBD1 (6 bases). Trimming cost V 5 bases and J 4 bases, with 9 bases left between them. The germline CDR1 and CDR2 sequences are SGHVS and FQNEAQ. The CDR3 has 13 residues. This chain's CDR3 is CASSPGQYNEQFF. CDR3 DNA sequence: TGTGCCAGCAGCCCCGGACAGTACAATGAGCAGTTCTTC.

The chain combines TRBV9 with TRBJ2-3, with TRBD1 as a possible D gene (5 bases). The germline V gene encodes CDR1 SGDLS and CDR2 YYNGEE. The V and J ends lost 0 bases and 2 bases respectively, with 10 bases between them. CDR3 length: 15 residues. The CDR3 loop reads CASSVEGRDTDTQYF. Here the CDR3 DNA reads TGTGCCAGCAGCGTAGAAGGCAGGGACACAGATACGCAGTATTTT.

This clone came up once. The chain has TRBV18 and TRBJ2-1; D perhaps matches TRBD1 (5 bases). Trimming removed 0 bases from V and 3 bases from J, with 9 bases in between. CDR1 is KGHSH and CDR2 is LQKENI in the germline V gene. There are 15 residues in the CDR3. The CDR3 nucleotides are TGTGCCAGCTCACCACCGGGAACAGGCTACAATGAGCAGTTCTTC. Its translation is CASSPPGTGYNEQFF.

This clone was seen a few times. The rearrangement links TRBV4-3 to TRBJ2-3, with no clear D. Looked up from germline, CDR1 is LGHNA and CDR2 is YSLEER. This CDR3 region has 14 residues. V was trimmed by 0 bases and J by 7 bases, leaving 11 bases between them. The CDR3 loop is CASSQESTRNTQYF. CDR3 DNA: TGCGCCAGCAGCCAAGAGAGTACCAGGAATACGCAGTATTTT.

V usage is TRBV13 and J usage is TRBJ2-3; D is perhaps TRBD2 (6 bases). This CDR3 comprises 16 residues. Germline CDR1 PRHDT, CDR2 FYEKMQ (reference sequence). V lost 4 bases, J lost 0 bases, and 14 bases lay in between. The CDR3 spells CASSSGQRASTDTQYF. DNA of the CDR3: TGTGCCAGCAGCTCCGGTCAGCGGGCTAGCACAGATACGCAGTATTTT.

This chain joins TRBV7-6 and TRBJ2-7, with D uncertain. The length of the CDR3 is 14 residues. Germline assignment: CDR1 SGHVS and CDR2 FNYEAQ. V gave up 5 bases and J gave up 4 bases, with 15 bases separating them. CDR3 residues: CASSPQLASYEQYF. The CDR3 nucleotides read TGTGCCAGCAGCCCCCAATTGGCCTCGTACGAGCAGTACTTC.

This rearrangement joins TRBV6-5 to TRBJ2-2; D possibly corresponds to TRBD1 (6 bases). V lost 7 bases and J 6 bases, leaving 9 bases between the germline ends. The CDR3 sequence is 12 residues long. Germline CDR1 and CDR2: MNHEY and SVGAGI. In DNA, the CDR3 is TGTGCCAGCACAGGGGTGGCCGGGGAGCTGTTTTTT. Translating gives CASTGVAGELFF.

The rearrangement links TRBV5-4 to TRBJ2-3; weak D call: TRBD2 (7 bases). The V end lost 4 bases, the J end lost 3 bases, and 15 bases lay between the germline ends. Per germline, CDR1 SGHNT and CDR2 YYREEE (reference sequence). There are 15 residues in the CDR3. The CDR3 DNA follows: TGTGCCAGCAGCCCCTGGGGGGGGCAGACAGATACGCAGTATTTT. Its protein product is CASSPWGGQTDTQYF.

This clone appeared once. The gene calls are TRBV7-9 and TRBJ2-2; maybe TRBD1 (5 bases). V gave up 2 bases and J gave up 5 bases, with 12 bases separating them. The V gene's germline CDR1 is SEHNR and CDR2 FQNEAQ (reference sequence). This CDR3 comprises 15 residues. In nucleotides, the CDR3 is TGTGCCAGCAGCTTACCAGATACAGGAACCGGGGAGCTGTTTTTT. It codes for CASSLPDTGTGELFF.

The chain links TRBV2 to TRBJ2-3; D is undetermined. Per germline, CDR1 SNHLY and CDR2 FYNNEI. Trimming stripped 7 bases from V and 3 bases from J, with 14 bases between. The CDR3 extends over 14 amino acids. The CDR3 sequence is CASTREVLTDTQYF. As DNA, the CDR3 is TGTGCCAGCACAAGAGAGGTCCTGACAGATACGCAGTATTTT.

The chain couples TRBV27 to TRBJ1-1; 7 bases agree with TRBD1. CDR1 is MNHEY and CDR2 is SMNVEV in the germline V gene (reference sequence). CDR3 length equals 13 residues. Germline trimming cut 5 bases from V and 1 base from J; bases unmatched to any gene: 1. The CDR3 region has the DNA TGTGCCAGCAGTGGGACAGAGAACACTGAAGCTTTCTTT. It yields the protein CASSGTENTEAFF.

V usage is TRBV10-3 and J usage is TRBJ1-3; 7 nucleotides line up with TRBD1. The CDR3 runs to 14 residues. The junction had 6 bases not matched to a gene; V was cut back by 6 bases and J by 4 bases. Germline V gene lookup returns CDR1 ENHRY and CDR2 SYGVKD. CDR3 coding DNA: TGTGCCATCAGGACAGGGTCTGCGGGAAACACCATATATTTT. Translation: CAIRTGSAGNTIYF.

The chain is built from TRBV2 and TRBJ1-2; possible D gene TRBD1, 6 bases. CDR1 is SNHLY and CDR2 is FYNNEI in the germline V gene. The V gene lost 1 base and the J gene lost 4 bases, with 7 bases spanning the gap. The CDR3 consists of 13 residues. CDR3 region: CASSEDRAYGYTF. The DNA for the CDR3 is TGTGCCAGCAGTGAAGACAGGGCCTATGGCTACACCTTC.

V usage is TRBV12-5 and J usage is TRBJ2-5; 8 positions agree with TRBD1. Germline V gene lookup returns CDR1 LGHNT and CDR2 FRNRAP. This CDR3 has 18 residues. The V segment lost 2 bases and the J segment 2 bases; nucleotides outside the gene matches: 13. CDR3 protein: CASGLSRTGQLSQETQYF. Written as DNA, the CDR3 is TGTGCTAGTGGTTTGTCCCGGACAGGGCAACTCTCGCAAGAGACCCAGTACTTC. Variable domain in full (rest from reference TRBV12-5 and TRBJ2-5): DARVTQTPRHKVTEMGQEVTMRCQPILGHNTVFWYRQTMMQGLELLAYFRNRAPLDDSGMPKDRFSAEMPDATLATLKIQPSEPRDSAVYFCASGLSRTGQLSQETQYFGPGTRLLVL.

This chain joins TRBV28 and TRBJ2-4, with TRBD1 as a possible D gene (6 bases). Trimming removed 2 bases from V and 5 bases from J, with 10 bases in between. Germline V gene data show CDR1 as MDHEN and CDR2 as SYDVKM. This CDR3 spans 14 amino acids. The DNA of the CDR3 is TGTGCCAGCAGTTTACAGGGGACCCAAAACATTCAGTACTTC. As protein: CASSLQGTQNIQYF.

This clone appeared once. The gene calls are TRBV7-3 and TRBJ2-7, with D perhaps matching TRBD2 (5 bases). CDR1 is SGHTA, CDR2 FQGTGA, per germline. Trimming removed 2 bases from V and 0 bases from J, with 11 bases in between. The CDR3 is made up of 15 amino acids. CDR3 region: CASSLVPGNSYEQYF. In nucleotides, the CDR3 is TGTGCCAGCAGCTTAGTACCGGGGAACTCCTACGAGCAGTACTTC. The full variable domain, with the rest looked up from reference TRBV7-3 and TRBJ2-7, is GAGVSQTPSNKVTEKGKYVELRCDPISGHTALYWYRQSLGQGPEFLIYFQGTGAADDSGLPNDRFFAVRPEGSVSTLKIQRTERGDSAVYLCASSLVPGNSYEQYFGPGTRLTVT.

V and J are TRBV6-1 and TRBJ2-1; TRBD1 agrees at 7 bases. The CDR3 covers 13 residues. V trimming: 7 bases; J trimming: 3 bases; junction bases outside the gene matches: 3. From germline, CDR1 is MNHNS and CDR2 SASEGT. CDR3 sequence reads: CASKAGGYNEQFF. Here the CDR3 DNA reads TGTGCCAGCAAGGCAGGGGGCTACAATGAGCAGTTCTTC.

The rearrangement links TRBV11-2 to TRBJ1-1, with D perhaps matching TRBD1 (5 bases). CDR3 length equals 14 residues. Germline V CDR1 and CDR2: SGHAT, FQNNGV. The ends were cut back, 3 bases at V and 0 bases at J, with 8 bases in the middle. CDR3: CASSFGDLNTEAFF. CDR3 DNA: TGTGCCAGCAGCTTCGGGGACTTGAACACTGAAGCTTTCTTT.

This sequence joins TRBV28 and TRBJ1-5; 8 nucleotides match TRBD1. CDR1 MDHEN and CDR2 SYDVKM come from the germline V gene. The CDR3 length is 15 residues. Trimming removed 1 base from V and 5 bases from J; junction bases left unmatched: 4. This chain's CDR3 is CASSLLGTGYQPQHF. Here the CDR3 DNA reads TGTGCCAGCAGTTTATTGGGGACAGGATATCAGCCCCAGCATTTT.

This clone came up a few times. J is TRBJ1-1 and V is TRBV5-1, with D possibly TRBD1 on 6 matching bases. Trimming left V 6 bases short and J 7 bases short, with 19 bases between. The CDR3 consists of 14 residues. Germline CDR1 SGHRS, CDR2 YFSETQ. DNA of the CDR3: TGCGCCAGCACCACCGACGGGGGGGGCGGTGAAGCTTTCTTT. Its protein product is CASTTDGGGGEAFF.

As DNA, the CDR3 is TGCAGCGTAGGCCTAGGGGCAGGGCACACTGAAGCTTTCTTT. Translating it yields CSVGLGAGHTEAFF. This chain connects TRBV29-1 to TRBJ1-1, with D perhaps matching TRBD1 (5 bases). The CDR3 contains 14 residues. V lost 6 bases, J lost 3 bases, and 17 bases lay in between. Germline assignment: CDR1 SQVTM and CDR2 ANQGSEA.

This clone has only a few counts. The rearrangement uses TRBV6-5 and TRBJ2-7, with 9 bases matching TRBD1. J gave up 3 bases and V 1 base, and 4 bases lay outside the gene matches. Per the germline V gene, CDR1 is MNHEY and CDR2 is SVGAGI. This CDR3 is 15 amino acids long. This CDR3 is CASSYWTGAGYEQYF. The CDR3 DNA reads as TGTGCCAGCAGTTACTGGACAGGGGCCGGCTACGAGCAGTACTTC.

J is TRBJ1-2 and V is TRBV2, with 8 nucleotides matching TRBD1. This CDR3 is 16 amino acids long. CDR1 and CDR2 from the germline V gene are SNHLY and FYNNEI. Unmatched junction bases numbered 5, after V lost 1 base and J lost 1 base. The CDR3 protein is CASSEVLTGVNYGYTF. The CDR3 DNA reads as TGTGCCAGCAGTGAAGTTTTGACAGGGGTTAACTATGGCTACACCTTC.

This clone appeared once. The chain links TRBV7-2 to TRBJ2-2; 9 bases match TRBD2. The CDR3 is 17 residues long. V lost 5 bases and J lost 6; bases outside the gene matches: 13. Germline assignment: CDR1 SGHTA and CDR2 FQGNSA. CDR3 protein: CASSPGSGRSSAGELFF. The CDR3 DNA reads as TGTGCCAGCAGCCCGGGAAGCGGGAGGTCTTCGGCCGGGGAGCTGTTTTTT.

The rearrangement links TRBV28 to TRBJ2-5, with D possibly TRBD1 on 6 matching bases. The CDR3 has 15 amino acids. V lost 3 bases, J lost 0 bases, and 11 bases lay in between. CDR1 and CDR2 (germline): MDHEN, SYDVKM. As DNA, the CDR3 is TGTGCCAGCAGTTTTCGAGCAGGGGACCAAGAGACCCAGTACTTC. It encodes CASSFRAGDQETQYF.

The chain carries TRBV5-6 and TRBJ1-1; 7 bases are a match to TRBD1. Per the germline V gene, CDR1 is SGHDT and CDR2 is YYEEEE. CDR3 length: 16 residues. V trimming: 0 bases; J trimming: 4 bases; junction bases outside the gene matches: 9. For the CDR3, the DNA is TGTGCCAGCAGCTTGGAGGCAGGGGGTTCTGCCACTGAAGCTTTCTTT. Its translation: CASSLEAGGSATEAFF.

This clone has more than one count but fewer than ten. The V and J genes are TRBV11-2 and TRBJ1-1; D not certain. This CDR3 comprises 13 residues. Between the trimmed V and J ends, which lost 0 bases and 5 bases, there was a span of 7 bases. The germline V gene encodes CDR1 SGHAT and CDR2 FQNNGV. The CDR3 nucleotides are TGTGCCAGCAGCTTAGATGGGCCAACTGAAGCTTTCTTT. It specifies CASSLDGPTEAFF.